These T cell receptor beta chains were read from a single sample in a study of post-analysis software for immune sequencing data. TCRdb itself ran the PCR reads through MiXCR, one entry per CDR3 protein. Here the sample spans hundreds of thousands of distinct CDR3 sequences, around 60% being singletons. The sample comprised blood. The receptors come from a girl aged 2 to 10 with multiple sclerosis. The conserved cysteine and the conserved F or W are not part of the CDR3 here.

V: TRBV21-1
J: TRBJ2-1
CDR3: ASSKGRPEQF

V: TRBV20-1
J: TRBJ2-3
CDR3: SGASGSPDTQY

V: TRBV7-2
J: TRBJ2-7
CDR3: ASSPSVFVGGSIYEQY

V: TRBV20-1
J: TRBJ1-1
CDR3: SALRQGKTEAF

V: TRBV20-1
J: TRBJ2-5
CDR3: SAREGTVVGETQY

V: TRBV13
J: TRBJ2-5
CDR3: ASSPRLEETQY

V: TRBV12-3/TRBV12-4
J: TRBJ1-1
CDR3: ASRPGGHTEAF

V: TRBV12-3/TRBV12-4
J: TRBJ2-7
CDR3: ASTVAGGSTDEQY

V: TRBV20-1
J: TRBJ1-1
CDR3: SARDPGGTEAF

V: TRBV20-1
J: TRBJ2-7
CDR3: SARGRAAPRAQY

V: TRBV4-1
J: TRBJ2-3
CDR3: ASSQVAGTDTQY

V: TRBV12-3/TRBV12-4
J: TRBJ2-7
CDR3: ASSLVLSTGEQY

V: TRBV12-3/TRBV12-4
J: TRBJ2-1
CDR3: ASSFSRGSEQF

V: TRBV20-1
J: TRBJ1-4
CDR3: SASTFRDREGRNEKLF

V: TRBV7-2
J: TRBJ2-5
CDR3: ASSLASGETQY

V: TRBV29-1
J: TRBJ1-1
CDR3: SVRTGGVGEAF

V: TRBV29-1
J: TRBJ1-1
CDR3: SVARDRNTEAF

V: TRBV4-3
J: TRBJ1-2
CDR3: ASSQDLQVYGYT

V: TRBV5-6
J: TRBJ2-1
CDR3: ASSLLAEEDPEQF

V: TRBV29-1
J: TRBJ2-1
CDR3: NVDSQGAGEQF

V: TRBV20-1
J: TRBJ2-5
CDR3: SALSIVGETQY

V: TRBV7-9
J: NA
CDR3: ASSLEGFDPETQY

V: TRBV20-1
J: TRBJ2-5
CDR3: SATLLTSGGQETQY

V: TRBV12-3/TRBV12-4
J: TRBJ1-2
CDR3: ASSPPGGGYGYT

V: TRBV7-9
J: TRBJ2-7
CDR3: ASSSARASERSSYEQY

V: TRBV2
J: TRBJ2-3
CDR3: ASRFLNPDTQY

V: TRBV9
J: TRBJ1-1
CDR3: ASSETGGYTEAF

V: TRBV4-1
J: TRBJ2-1
CDR3: ASSQRWGQRKYNEQF

V: TRBV5-4
J: TRBJ2-7
CDR3: ASSPRTSGGYEQY

V: TRBV7-7
J: TRBJ2-5
CDR3: ASSERTFYRGQETQY

V: TRBV5-1
J: TRBJ2-1
CDR3: VSSLGVGAYNEQF

V: TRBV13
J: TRBJ2-1
CDR3: ASSLRGFYNEQF

V: TRBV29-1
J: TRBJ2-5
CDR3: SAEPRDRGKTQY

V: TRBV6-1
J: TRBJ2-1
CDR3: ASSEWGTDEQF

V: TRBV7-8
J: TRBJ2-1
CDR3: ASTTSGSSYNEQF

V: TRBV12-3/TRBV12-4
J: TRBJ2-1
CDR3: ASSFSRGWIGGTGGQDEQF

V: TRBV4-1
J: NA
CDR3: ASSQDRGSGVSQETQY

V: TRBV4-3
J: TRBJ1-1
CDR3: ASSQDGISRRTEAF

V: TRBV29-1
J: TRBJ2-5
CDR3: SADLRVGETQY

V: TRBV4-3
J: NA
CDR3: ASSQVAGSYNEQY

V: TRBV20-1
J: TRBJ2-5
CDR3: SADLLGHIQETQY

V: TRBV4-1
J: NA
CDR3: ASSQGSNRVSYEQY

V: TRBV3-1
J: TRBJ2-1
CDR3: ASSQMGSYNEQF

V: TRBV7-9
J: NA
CDR3: ASSLVTGLYEQY

V: TRBV27
J: TRBJ1-1
CDR3: ASSFDRPNTEAF

V: TRBV5-1
J: TRBJ1-1
CDR3: ASSLETSMNTEAF

V: TRBV12-3/TRBV12-4
J: TRBJ2-5
CDR3: ASSLTGKVHNEQY

V: TRBV2
J: TRBJ2-5
CDR3: ASSGGLAIGETQY

V: TRBV4-1
J: TRBJ2-7
CDR3: ASSYGTASSYEQY

V: TRBV14
J: TRBJ2-1
CDR3: ASTLGAGSEQF

V: TRBV15
J: TRBJ1-4
CDR3: ATSRDQGVTNEKLF

V: TRBV20-1
J: TRBJ2-7
CDR3: SARDPTVESEQY

V: TRBV29-1
J: TRBJ2-3
CDR3: SVRVFTDTQY

V: TRBV6-1
J: TRBJ2-1
CDR3: ASSKGTEGRDYNEQF

V: TRBV7-2
J: TRBJ2-5
CDR3: ASSVVGQASDQY

V: TRBV30
J: TRBJ2-3
CDR3: ALYVPTDTQY

V: TRBV10-3
J: TRBJ2-1
CDR3: AIRRGTVSYNEQF

V: TRBV13
J: TRBJ2-1
CDR3: ASSLGLGEQF

V: TRBV7-2
J: TRBJ1-5
CDR3: ASSSGQLSNQPQH

V: TRBV5-6
J: TRBJ2-7
CDR3: ASTQRGAGNYEQY